This is a list of T cell receptor beta chains from one sample in a study of cytomegalovirus exposure and HLA in healthy donors. The table came from immunoSEQ multiplex PCR; TCRdb's copy has only in-frame clones and leaves some out. Seen in this sample are about 60,000 clones; the ten most common clones hold approximately 2.1%. Source material: PBMCs. The receptors were gathered from a woman aged 18-29 years in good health and CMV-seronegative. The CDR3 runs from the conserved cysteine through the conserved F or W. Each record gives: V gene, D gene, J gene, CDR3 DNA, CDR3 protein. A D gene is named only where the DNA matches it firmly.

>TRBV4-1|NA|TRBJ1-1
TGCGCCAGCAGCCAAGTGAGTCGCACTGAAGCTTTCTTT
CASSQVSRTEAFF
>TRBV5-1|NA|TRBJ2-5
TGCGCCAGCAGCTTCGGAGGGTACCAAGAGACCCAGTACTTC
CASSFGGYQETQYF
>TRBV4-2|TRBD2|TRBJ2-7
TGTGCCAGCAGCCAAGATCAGGGGACTAGCGGGCTCACCCGCTCCTACGAGCAGTACTTC
CASSQDQGTSGLTRSYEQYF
>TRBV15|NA|TRBJ1-5
TGTGCCACCAGCAGAGGGGCGGGAGTGCCGGGACAGCCCCAGCATTTT
CATSRGAGVPGQPQHF
>TRBV27|NA|TRBJ1-4
TGTGCCAGCCGTCGGAGGGAAACTAATGAAAAACTGTTTTTT
CASRRRETNEKLFF
>TRBV5-1|TRBD1|TRBJ2-3
TGCGCCAGCCTCGAGACAGGGGGAGGCACAGATACGCAGTATTTT
CASLETGGGTDTQYF
>TRBV28|TRBD1|TRBJ2-4
TGTGCCAGCAGTACGCCGGGACAGGGCACCAAAAACATTCAGTACTTC
CASSTPGQGTKNIQYF
>TRBV29-1|NA|TRBJ2-5
TGCAGCGTCCAACAGGGACAAGAGACCCAGTACTTC
CSVQQGQETQYF
>TRBV5-5|TRBD1|TRBJ1-6
TGTGCCAGCAGCATGGGACAGGATAATTCACCCCTCCACTTT
CASSMGQDNSPLHF
>TRBV6-1|NA|TRBJ2-3
TGTGCCAGCAGTGTTCAGGGCGGGGAGTGGGATACGCAGTATTTT
CASSVQGGEWDTQYF
>TRBV14|NA|TRBJ2-7
TGTGCCAGCAGCCGAGGATTCCCCAGATCCTCCTACGAGCAGTACTTC
CASSRGFPRSSYEQYF
>TRBV9|TRBD1|TRBJ1-5
TGTGCCAGCAGCGCGCCTTCGGACAGGGGAAACAATCAGCCCCAGCATTTT
CASSAPSDRGNNQPQHF
>TRBV5-1|NA|TRBJ2-5
TGCGCCAGCAACCTAAGGACAGCCGAAGAGACCCAGTACTTC
CASNLRTAEETQYF
>TRBV5-1|TRBD1|TRBJ2-7
TGCGCCAGCAGCTTGGCTACAGGGGGGCTCTACGAGCAGTACTTC
CASSLATGGLYEQYF
>TRBV5-3|TRBD2|TRBJ2-3
TGTGCCAGAAGCTCCGTGCGGGGGAGGGATACGCAGTATTTT
CARSSVRGRDTQYF
>TRBV4-1|TRBD2|TRBJ2-5
TGCGCCAGCAGCCCCAGGACGGGGGGAGAGACCCAGTACTTC
CASSPRTGGETQYF
>TRBV5-1|NA|TRBJ2-1
TGCGCCAGCAGCTTGGGAGGTGGGGGGGCCATAGTGTACAATGAGCAGTTCTTC
CASSLGGGGAIVYNEQFF
>TRBV9|NA|TRBJ2-3
TGTGCCAGCAGCGTAGGGGCTTCCAGGGCAGATACGCAGTATTTT
CASSVGASRADTQYF
>TRBV9|TRBD1|TRBJ2-7
TGTGCCAGCAGCGTAGACGCAGGGGGCTACGAGCAGTACTTC
CASSVDAGGYEQYF
>TRBV18|TRBD2|TRBJ2-2
TGTGCCAGCTCACCGGGTGTCGGTAGCGGGGGGCCTACTCGCCCCGGGGAGCTGTTTTTT
CASSPGVGSGGPTRPGELFF
>TRBV4-2|TRBD1|TRBJ1-2
TGTGCCAGCAGCCAAGCGGAGGAGACAGGGAACTATGGCTACACCTTC
CASSQAEETGNYGYTF
>TRBV11-2|NA|TRBJ1-2
TGTGCCAGCAGCTTAGGAGTCTATGGCTACACCTTC
CASSLGVYGYTF
>TRBV5-1|NA|TRBJ2-1
TGCGCCAGCAGCTTGACGGTAGGAGGGGACAATGAGCAGTTCTTC
CASSLTVGGDNEQFF
>TRBV4-1|NA|TRBJ2-7
TGCGCCAGCAGCCAACCGGGGAACAACGAGCAGTACTTC
CASSQPGNNEQYF
>TRBV5-1|TRBD1|TRBJ2-7
TGCGCCAGCAGCTCCGGGACAGGCCGCTACGAGCAGTACTTC
CASSSGTGRYEQYF
>TRBV7-9|TRBD1|TRBJ1-4
TGTGCCAGCAGCCCGACAGGGATCTGGGAAAAACTGTTTTTT
CASSPTGIWEKLFF
>TRBV18|NA|TRBJ1-5
TGTGCCAGCTCACCAGGTCAGTCTGGGGGGAATCAGCCCCAGCATTTT
CASSPGQSGGNQPQHF
>TRBV2|NA|TRBJ2-3
TGTGCCAGCAGTGTTTTAGGGGGTGGAACAGATACGCAGTATTTT
CASSVLGGGTDTQYF
>TRBV19|NA|TRBJ2-1
TGTGCCAGTAGTATAGATCTAGGGGATGGGGTTGGTGAGCAGTTCTTC
CASSIDLGDGVGEQFF
>TRBV6-5|NA|TRBJ1-3
TGTGCCAGCAGTTATTACAGGGATGGAAACACCATATATTTT
CASSYYRDGNTIYF